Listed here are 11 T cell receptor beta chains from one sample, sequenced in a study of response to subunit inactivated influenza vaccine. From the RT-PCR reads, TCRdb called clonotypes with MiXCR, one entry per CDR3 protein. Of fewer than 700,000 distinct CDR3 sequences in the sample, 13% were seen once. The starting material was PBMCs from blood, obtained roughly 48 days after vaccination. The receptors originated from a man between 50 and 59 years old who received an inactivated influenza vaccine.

CDR3: CAISGRLGDTQYF. The CDR3 region has the DNA TGTGCCATCAGTGGGCGGCTGGGAGATACGCAGTATTTT. V and J are TRBV10-3 and TRBJ2-3; D not certain. The CDR3 length is 13 residues. Germline loops: CDR1 ENHRY, CDR2 SYGVKD. Trimming took off 4 bases at V and 5 bases at J, with 10 bases between the two ends.

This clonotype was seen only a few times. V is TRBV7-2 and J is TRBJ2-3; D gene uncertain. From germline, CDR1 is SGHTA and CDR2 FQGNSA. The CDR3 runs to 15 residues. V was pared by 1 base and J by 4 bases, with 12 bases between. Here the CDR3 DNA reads TGTGCCAGCAGCTTAGAAGTTGGGTTTTCAGATACGCAGTATTTT. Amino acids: CASSLEVGFSDTQYF.

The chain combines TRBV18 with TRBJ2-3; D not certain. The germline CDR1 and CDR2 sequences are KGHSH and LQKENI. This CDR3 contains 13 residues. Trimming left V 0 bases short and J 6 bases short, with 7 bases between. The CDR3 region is CASSPPFPDTQYF. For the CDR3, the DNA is TGTGCCAGCTCACCACCCTTCCCGGATACGCAGTATTTT.

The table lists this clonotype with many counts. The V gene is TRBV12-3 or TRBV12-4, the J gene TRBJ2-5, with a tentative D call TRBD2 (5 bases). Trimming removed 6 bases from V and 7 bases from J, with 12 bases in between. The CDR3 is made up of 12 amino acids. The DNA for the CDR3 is TGTGCCAGCAGCCCCGGGGATCGGACCCAGTACTTC. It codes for CASSPGDRTQYF.

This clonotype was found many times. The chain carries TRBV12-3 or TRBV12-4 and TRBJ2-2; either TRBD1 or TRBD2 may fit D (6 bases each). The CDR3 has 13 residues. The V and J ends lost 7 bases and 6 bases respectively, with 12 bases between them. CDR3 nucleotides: TGTGCCAGCAATGTTAGGGGGGCCGGGGAGCTGTTTTTT. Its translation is CASNVRGAGELFF.

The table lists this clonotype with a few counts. In DNA form, the CDR3 reads TGCAGCGTTGAACGGGACTATTACAATGAGCAGTTCTTC. It encodes CSVERDYYNEQFF. The gene calls are TRBV29-1 and TRBJ2-1; 7 bases align to TRBD2. The ends lost 2 bases at V and 4 bases at J; junction bases unmatched: 2. From germline, CDR1 is SQVTM and CDR2 ANQGSEA. The CDR3 covers 13 residues.

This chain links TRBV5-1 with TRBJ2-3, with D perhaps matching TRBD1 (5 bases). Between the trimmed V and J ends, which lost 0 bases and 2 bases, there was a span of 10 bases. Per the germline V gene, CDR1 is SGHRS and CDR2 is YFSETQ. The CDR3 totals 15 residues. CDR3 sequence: CASSLAGKVTDTQYF. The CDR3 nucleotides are TGCGCCAGCAGCTTGGCAGGGAAAGTCACAGATACGCAGTATTTT.

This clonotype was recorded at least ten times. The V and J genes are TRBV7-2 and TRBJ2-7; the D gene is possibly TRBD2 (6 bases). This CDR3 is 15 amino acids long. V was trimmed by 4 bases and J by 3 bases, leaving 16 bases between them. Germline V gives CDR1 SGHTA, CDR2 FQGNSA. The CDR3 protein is CASSSGAGSFYEQYF. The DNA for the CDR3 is TGTGCCAGCAGCTCAGGAGCGGGTTCCTTCTACGAGCAGTACTTC. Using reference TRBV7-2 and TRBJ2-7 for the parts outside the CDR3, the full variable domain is GAGVSQSPSNKVTEKGKDVELRCDPISGHTALYWYRQSLGQGLEFLIYFQGNSAPDKSGLPSDRFSAERTGGSVSTLTIQRTQQEDSAVYLCASSSGAGSFYEQYFGPGTRLTVT.

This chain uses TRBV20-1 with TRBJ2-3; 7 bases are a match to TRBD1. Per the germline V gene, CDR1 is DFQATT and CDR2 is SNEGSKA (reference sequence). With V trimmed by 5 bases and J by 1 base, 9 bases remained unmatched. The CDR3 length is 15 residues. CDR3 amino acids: CSARPGTEGTDTQYF. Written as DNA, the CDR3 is TGCAGTGCTCGACCCGGGACAGAAGGCACAGATACGCAGTATTTT.

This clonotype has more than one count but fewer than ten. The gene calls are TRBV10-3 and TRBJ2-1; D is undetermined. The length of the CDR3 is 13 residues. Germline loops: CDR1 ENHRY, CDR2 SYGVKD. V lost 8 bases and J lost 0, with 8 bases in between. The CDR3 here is CAIGSFSYNEQFF. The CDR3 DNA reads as TGTGCCATCGGCAGTTTCTCCTACAATGAGCAGTTCTTC.

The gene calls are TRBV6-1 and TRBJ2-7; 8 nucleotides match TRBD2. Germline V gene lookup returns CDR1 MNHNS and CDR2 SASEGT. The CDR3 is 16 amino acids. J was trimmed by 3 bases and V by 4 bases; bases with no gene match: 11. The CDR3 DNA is TGTGCCAGCAGTGGGAACTGGGGCGGGGGGCTCTACGAGCAGTACTTC. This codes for CASSGNWGGGLYEQYF.